Below, 30 T cell receptor beta chains from the same sample are listed, as sequenced in a study of blood T cells in healthy people across ages. For the second PCR, which ran for about 7 to 11 cycles, a sample-barcoded 5' primer and a J-beta primer mix were used. TCRdb reanalysed the 5' RACE reads using MiXCR and keeps one entry per CDR3 protein. The table has around 800,000 distinct CDR3 sequences, under 30% seen once. The sample also formed part of further work on T cells of mothers and their children.

Sequencing input: blood. The receptor source for this set is a boy aged 5-17 years in good health.

This clonotype was observed a handful of times. The chain uses TRBV13 and TRBJ2-7, with D perhaps matching TRBD1 or TRBD2 (5 bases each). CDR1 and CDR2 from the germline V gene are PRHDT and FYEKMQ (reference sequence). This CDR3 contains 16 residues. V lost 5 bases to trimming and J lost 4 bases, with 21 bases between them. CDR3 DNA: TGTGCCAGCAGCGTCCGTGGGACGGCGGATCATTACGAGCAGTACTTC. Protein: CASSVRGTADHYEQYF.

This clonotype was seen a handful of times. The V gene is TRBV6-4, the J gene TRBJ2-6; the D gene could be TRBD1 or TRBD2 (6 bases each). Germline V gene sequence: CDR1 MRHNA, CDR2 SNTAGT. Trimming pared 3 bases from V and 4 bases from J, leaving 10 bases between. The CDR3 loop spans 15 amino acids. The DNA for the CDR3 is TGTGCCAGCAGTGAATCGGGGGCGGGGGCCAACGTCCTGACTTTC. Translated, it gives CASSESGAGANVLTF.

This clonotype was seen many times. This chain connects TRBV5-1 to TRBJ2-1; 13 positions agree with TRBD2. This CDR3 is 15 amino acids long. The germline V gene has CDR1 SGHRS and CDR2 YFSETQ. V was pared by 2 bases and J by 7 bases, with 3 bases of the junction left unmatched. This CDR3 reads CASSLLAGGRNEQFF. CDR3 bases: TGCGCCAGCAGCTTACTAGCGGGGGGGAGGAATGAGCAGTTCTTC.

The chain combines TRBV18 with TRBJ1-1; maybe TRBD1 (6 bases). Germline V gene sequence: CDR1 KGHSH, CDR2 LQKENI. The CDR3 totals 13 residues. Trimming took off 2 bases at V and 6 bases at J, with 10 bases between the two ends. The CDR3 bases are TGTGCCAGCTCACCAGGGGGCAAAGCTGAAGCTTTCTTT. Translating gives CASSPGGKAEAFF.

The sample holds a few counts of this clonotype. The rearrangement uses TRBV1 and TRBJ2-1; TRBD2 is the table's D call and was not checked against the DNA. TRBV1 is a pseudogene. The CDR3 is 17 residues long. CDR3 residues: CTSSRHGASGPYNEQFF. The CDR3 DNA is TGCACCAGCAGCCGTCATGGGGCTAGCGGGCCCTACAATGAGCAGTTCTTC.

This chain uses TRBV4-2 with TRBJ2-7, with TRBD1 matching 9 bases. V lost 3 bases and J lost 3; bases outside the gene matches: 3. This CDR3 is built from 14 residues. CDR1 is LGHNA, CDR2 YNFKEQ, per germline. The chain's CDR3 is CASSQTGGGYEQYF. The CDR3 bases are TGTGCCAGCAGCCAGACAGGGGGGGGCTACGAGCAGTACTTC.

V is TRBV29-1 and J is TRBJ2-3; weak D call: TRBD1 (5 bases). The CDR3 consists of 14 residues. Trimming shortened V by 4 bases and J by 6 bases, and 17 bases separated the two germline ends. The germline V gene encodes CDR1 SQVTM and CDR2 ANQGSEA. Written as DNA, the CDR3 is TGCAGCGTTGGGAAGGGGATGAGTACGGATACGCAGTATTTT. It is translated as CSVGKGMSTDTQYF.

V usage is TRBV5-1 and J usage is TRBJ2-5, with D tentatively TRBD2 (5 bases). V lost 3 bases and J lost 10, with 16 bases in between. The germline CDR1 and CDR2 sequences are SGHRS and YFSETQ. There are 13 residues in the CDR3. The CDR3 protein is CASSSQAIGDQYF. The CDR3 nucleotides read TGCGCCAGCAGCTCCCAGGCGATCGGGGACCAGTACTTC.

The chain couples TRBV27 to TRBJ1-2; D gene unclear. CDR1 and CDR2 from the germline V gene are MNHEY and SMNVEV (reference sequence). V lost 2 bases and J 8 bases, leaving 12 bases between the germline ends. The CDR3 runs to 13 residues. The CDR3 sequence: CASSLRPGGGYTF. The CDR3 DNA reads as TGTGCCAGCAGTTTACGGCCGGGCGGGGGCTACACCTTC.

This clonotype turned up a few times. The chain carries TRBV5-1 and TRBJ1-3; D perhaps matches TRBD1 (6 bases). This CDR3 contains 18 residues. Germline V CDR1 and CDR2: SGHRS, YFSETQ. Trimming pared 0 bases from V and 0 bases from J, leaving 16 bases between. The CDR3 bases are TGCGCCAGCAGCTTGGTAGGGCCCCAGGGGAGCTCTGGAAACACCATATATTTT. Its translation is CASSLVGPQGSSGNTIYF.

V is TRBV14 and J is TRBJ1-2, with D perhaps TRBD1 (6 bases). This CDR3 is 15 amino acids long. The germline V and J ends were trimmed by 6 bases and 3 bases, with 17 bases remaining between them. Germline assignment: CDR1 SGHDN and CDR2 FVKESK. CDR3 sequence: CASSRGGVRHYGYTF. DNA of the CDR3: TGTGCCAGCAGTCGAGGGGGGGTTCGGCACTATGGCTACACCTTC.

The V gene is TRBV30, the J gene TRBJ2-5; the D is unclear. Trimming stripped 5 bases from V and 0 bases from J, with 10 bases between. This CDR3 comprises 13 residues. Germline lookup yields CDR1 GTSNPN and CDR2 SVGIG (reference sequence). The CDR3 loop is CAWGEEYQETQYF. CDR3 DNA: TGTGCCTGGGGAGAAGAGTACCAAGAGACCCAGTACTTC. Together with reference TRBV30 and TRBJ2-5, the CDR3 gives the full variable domain: SQTIHQWPATLVQPVGSPLSLECTVEGTSNPNLYWYRQAAGRGLQLLFYSVGIGQISSEVPQNLSASRPQDRQFILSSKKLLLSDSGFYLCAWGEEYQETQYFGPGTRLLVL.

This clonotype was seen only a few times. The chain combines TRBV20-1 with TRBJ2-7, with D perhaps matching TRBD2 (5 bases). The DNA end is more similar to TRBJ2-5, so the J call may be wrong. The CDR3 runs 14 residues. From germline, CDR1 is DFQATT and CDR2 SNEGSKA (reference sequence). The chain's CDR3 is CSARTAEDRETQYF. CDR3 DNA sequence: TGCAGTGCTAGGACGGCGGAGGATCGGGAGACCCAGTACTTC.

This clonotype was observed a few times. This chain links TRBV6-5 with TRBJ2-7; TRBD1 is a possible D gene (5 bases). The V and J ends lost 0 bases and 7 bases respectively, with 19 bases between them. The CDR3 extends over 16 amino acids. The germline V gene encodes CDR1 MNHEY and CDR2 SVGAGI. DNA for the CDR3: TGTGCCAGCAGTTACTCCGACAGACCCTTGAGACGGGAGCAGTACTTC. Protein: CASSYSDRPLRREQYF.

Remarks on this clonotype: A read error may produce the germline difference seen at one junction end. The chain recombines TRBV12-3 or TRBV12-4 with TRBJ2-5; D ambiguous. The CDR3 loop spans 12 amino acids. The CDR3 DNA reads TGTGCCAGCAGACCGACCCAAGGGACCCAGTACTTC. Its protein product is CASRPTQGTQYF.

The table lists this clonotype with a few counts. The J gene is TRBJ2-5, the V gene TRBV11-1; D is possibly TRBD1 (6 bases). Trimming left V 5 bases short and J 3 bases short, with 10 bases between. Germline CDR1 SGHAT, CDR2 FQDESV (reference sequence). CDR3 length equals 13 residues. The CDR3: CASSGNREETQYF. The CDR3 nucleotides are TGTGCCAGCAGCGGTAACAGGGAAGAGACCCAGTACTTC.

For this clonotype: Compared with germline, one end of the junction differs, possibly owing to a read error. The chain is built from TRBV9 and TRBJ1-3, with D possibly being TRBD1 (5 bases). Germline V gene data show CDR1 as SGDLS and CDR2 as YYNGEE. The CDR3 has 19 amino acids. The CDR3 nucleotides are TGTGCCAGCAGCCCCCGAAATAATTTAGGGACGCTCTCTAGAAACACCATATATTTT. Translation gives CASSPRNNLGTLSRNTIYF.

This clonotype was observed once. The chain has TRBV29-1 and TRBJ2-7; D call uncertain. Trimming removed 7 bases at V and 1 base at J, with 11 bases between. CDR3 length: 12 amino acids. The germline CDR1 and CDR2 sequences are SQVTM and ANQGSEA. The chain's CDR3 is CSARWGSYEQYF. CDR3 bases: TGCAGCGCCCGGTGGGGTTCCTACGAGCAGTACTTC.

The genes are TRBV9 and TRBJ2-3, with 10 bases fitting TRBD2. Germline CDR1 is SGDLS and CDR2 is YYNGEE. Losses at the gene ends were 1 base for V and 6 bases for J; bases not matched to a gene: 5. The CDR3 runs 15 residues. The CDR3 is CASSVPSGGEDTQYF. CDR3 DNA: TGTGCCAGCAGCGTACCTAGCGGGGGTGAGGATACGCAGTATTTT.

The chain uses TRBV7-3 and TRBJ2-2; weak D call: TRBD2 (7 bases). Germline loops: CDR1 SGHTA, CDR2 FQGTGA. V dropped 5 bases and J dropped 4 bases, with 17 bases sitting between them. CDR3 length: 16 residues. The CDR3 DNA reads TGTGCCAGCAGCGAGAGGGGGGGCCTAGGCACCGGGGAGCTGTTTTTT. Translation gives CASSERGGLGTGELFF.

The V and J genes are TRBV11-2 and TRBJ2-7; D is ambiguous. CDR1 is SGHAT and CDR2 is FQNNGV in the germline V gene. The CDR3 has 13 residues. V lost 3 bases and J 6 bases, leaving 12 bases between the germline ends. The CDR3 DNA sequence: TGTGCCAGCAGCTTTTCCCGATCGGGCGAGCAGTACTTC. Protein: CASSFSRSGEQYF.

The J gene is TRBJ2-5, the V gene TRBV6-6; perhaps TRBD1 as D (6 bases). V shed 2 bases and J shed 1 base, with 14 bases lying between them. Germline CDR1 MNHNY, CDR2 SVGAGI (reference sequence). CDR3 size: 16 residues. In DNA, the CDR3 is TGTGCCAGCAGTTACAGGGCAGGGGAACTCCAAGAGACCCAGTACTTC. It specifies CASSYRAGELQETQYF.

The gene calls are TRBV7-9 and TRBJ1-5; D is undetermined. The V gene lost 4 bases and the J gene lost 5 bases, with 18 bases spanning the gap. The CDR3 loop spans 16 amino acids. Germline values: CDR1 SEHNR, CDR2 FQNEAQ (reference sequence). This chain's CDR3 is CASSSMPGPGDQPQHF. The CDR3 DNA reads as TGTGCCAGCAGCTCGATGCCGGGTCCCGGGGATCAGCCCCAGCATTTT.

V is TRBV5-1 and J is TRBJ2-7, with D perhaps TRBD1 or TRBD2 (5 bases each). From germline, CDR1 is SGHRS and CDR2 YFSETQ. The V gene lost 4 bases and the J gene lost 5 bases, with 19 bases spanning the gap. The CDR3 has 15 amino acids. The CDR3 loop is CASSPGPEQVDEQYF. The CDR3 DNA is TGCGCCAGCAGCCCGGGACCCGAGCAGGTCGACGAGCAGTACTTC.

This clonotype was seen only a few times. The CDR3 DNA is TGTGCCAGCAGGGCCGATAATGAAAAACTGTTTTTT. Translation gives CASRADNEKLFF. The chain couples TRBV6-6 to TRBJ1-4; D is unclear. Trimming left V 6 bases short and J 4 bases short, with 6 bases between. This CDR3 spans 12 amino acids. Germline CDR1 MNHNY, CDR2 SVGAGI (reference sequence).

The chain links TRBV10-3 to TRBJ2-7; D possibly corresponds to TRBD2 (7 bases). Trimming removed 6 bases at V and 2 bases at J, with 11 bases between. Germline V gives CDR1 ENHRY, CDR2 SYGVKD. The CDR3 extends over 13 amino acids. The CDR3: CAIRRGGTYEQYF. The CDR3 DNA reads as TGTGCCATCAGGAGGGGGGGCACCTACGAGCAGTACTTC.

This chain connects TRBV20-1 to TRBJ2-1; no clear D. V lost 6 bases and J lost 4, with 16 bases in between. Germline V gives CDR1 DFQATT, CDR2 SNEGSKA (reference sequence). This CDR3 is 14 amino acids long. This CDR3 is CSALPLAAYNEQFF. Written as DNA, the CDR3 is TGCAGTGCCCTCCCGCTGGCAGCTTACAATGAGCAGTTCTTC.

This clonotype came up a few times. The chain couples TRBV4-1 to TRBJ1-2; 7 bases line up with TRBD1. Unmatched junction bases numbered 7, after V lost 4 bases and J lost 2 bases. The CDR3 consists of 15 residues. Germline V gene sequence: CDR1 MGHRA, CDR2 YSYEKL. The CDR3 DNA sequence: TGCGCCAGCAGCCCCCGGGACAGCCAGAACTATGGCTACACCTTC. Its translation: CASSPRDSQNYGYTF.

The chain has TRBV20-1 and TRBJ2-7, with D tentatively TRBD2 (5 bases). Trimming cost V 2 bases and J 4 bases, with 18 bases left between them. In germline, CDR1 is DFQATT, CDR2 SNEGSKA (reference sequence). This CDR3 contains 15 residues. CDR3 amino acids: CSARWQGRGSYEQYF. The CDR3 DNA is TGCAGTGCTAGATGGCAAGGACGGGGATCTTACGAGCAGTACTTC.

The chain carries TRBV9 and TRBJ2-1, with 9 bases aligning to TRBD2. The CDR3 consists of 16 residues. CDR1 and CDR2 from the germline V gene are SGDLS and YYNGEE. V was clipped by 0 bases and J by 0 bases; unmatched bases: 1. DNA of the CDR3: TGTGCCAGCAGCGTAGGCGGGGGGGCCTCCTACAATGAGCAGTTCTTC. It specifies CASSVGGGASYNEQFF.